Here is one TCR beta chain with its context. The target antigen is unknown. The source of the sample is a study of metastatic and nonmetastatic thyroid tumors. MiXCR reprocessed the PCR reads for TCRdb. Among over 40,000 clones listed, approximately 26% were seen once. None of the patients had undergone any treatment ahead of thyroid surgery. Findings and limits, study-wide: A significant increase in TCR beta diversity was reportedly seen in malignant thyroid tumors relative to benign nodules, in blood and tumor.

The CDR3 contains 12 residues. Trimming at V came to 6 bases and at J to 7 bases, leaving 6 bases not matched to a gene. Germline V CDR1 and CDR2: DFQATT, SNEGSKA (reference sequence). The source of this sequence is a male donor with papillary thyroid cancer or a benign thyroid nodule (not recorded which). Some clones in this sample may be carry-over from other donors' samples. Input material: blood. The chain uses TRBV20-1 and TRBJ2-3; 8 bases are a match to TRBD1. CDR3 sequence: CSATTGGHTQYF. DNA of the CDR3: TGCAGTGCAACTACAGGGGGGCATACGCAGTATTTT.